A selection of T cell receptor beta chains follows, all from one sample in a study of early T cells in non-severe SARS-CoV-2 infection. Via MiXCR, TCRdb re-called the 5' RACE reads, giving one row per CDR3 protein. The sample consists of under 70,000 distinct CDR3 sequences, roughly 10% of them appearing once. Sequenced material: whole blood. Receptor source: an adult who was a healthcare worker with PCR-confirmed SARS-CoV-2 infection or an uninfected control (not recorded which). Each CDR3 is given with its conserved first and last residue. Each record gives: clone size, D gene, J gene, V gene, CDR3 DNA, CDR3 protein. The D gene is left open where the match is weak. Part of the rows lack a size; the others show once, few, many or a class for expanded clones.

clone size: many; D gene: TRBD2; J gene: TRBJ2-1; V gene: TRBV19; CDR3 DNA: TGTGCCAGTAAGGGTCTAGGAGCGGGAGGGTACAATGAGCAGTTCTTC; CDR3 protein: CASKGLGAGGYNEQFF
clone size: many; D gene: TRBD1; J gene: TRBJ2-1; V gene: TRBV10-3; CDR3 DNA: TGTGCCATCAGGTTAACAGGGGGCAATGAGCAGTTCTTC; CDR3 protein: CAIRLTGGNEQFF
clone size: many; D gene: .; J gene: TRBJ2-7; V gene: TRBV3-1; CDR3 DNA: TGTGCCAGCAGGCCTACTTGGGCCTACGAGCAGTACTTC; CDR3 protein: CASRPTWAYEQYF
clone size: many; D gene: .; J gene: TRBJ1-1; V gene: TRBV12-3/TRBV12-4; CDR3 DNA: TGTGCCAGCAGCCTGGAACGAACTGAAGCTTTCTTT; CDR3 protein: CASSLERTEAFF
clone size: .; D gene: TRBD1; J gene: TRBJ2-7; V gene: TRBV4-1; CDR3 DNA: TGCGCCAGCAGCCAAGATCAGGGGACAGTGTTCTCCTACGAGCAGTACTTC; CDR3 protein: CASSQDQGTVFSYEQYF
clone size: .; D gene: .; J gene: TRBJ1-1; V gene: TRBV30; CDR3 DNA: TGTGCCAGCGAACAGGGAAAGGGCACTGAAGCTTTCTTT; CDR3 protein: CASEQGKGTEAFF
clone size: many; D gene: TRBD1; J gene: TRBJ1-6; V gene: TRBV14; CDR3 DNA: TGTGCCAGCAGCCAACCCGGGACAGGCCTTTCACCCCTCCACTTT; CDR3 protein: CASSQPGTGLSPLHF
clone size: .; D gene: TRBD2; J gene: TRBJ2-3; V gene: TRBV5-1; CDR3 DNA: TGCGCCAGCAGCTTGCGGCTAGCGGTAGATACGCAGTATTTT; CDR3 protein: CASSLRLAVDTQYF
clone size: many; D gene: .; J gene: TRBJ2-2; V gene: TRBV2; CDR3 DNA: TGTGCCAGCAGTGGGAGGGAGGTGCGCACCGGGGAGCTGTTTTTT; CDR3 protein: CASSGREVRTGELFF
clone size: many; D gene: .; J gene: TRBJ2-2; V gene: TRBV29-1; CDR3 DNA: TGCAGCGTTGAGGCTAGAATCACCGGGGAGCTGTTTTTT; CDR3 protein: CSVEARITGELFF
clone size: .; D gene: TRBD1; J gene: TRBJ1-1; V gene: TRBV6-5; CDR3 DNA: TGTGCCAGCAGTCAAGACAGGGGTCTCCACGAAGCTTTCTTT; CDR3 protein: CASSQDRGLHEAFF
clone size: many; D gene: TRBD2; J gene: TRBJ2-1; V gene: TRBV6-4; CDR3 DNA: TGTGCCAGCAGTACTAGCGGGGGGGCAGCTGAGCAGTTCTTC; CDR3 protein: CASSTSGGAAEQFF
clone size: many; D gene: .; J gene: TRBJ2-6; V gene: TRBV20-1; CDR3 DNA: TGCAGTGCTAGAGCCAGCTCTGGGGCCAACGTCCTGACTTTC; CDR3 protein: CSARASSGANVLTF
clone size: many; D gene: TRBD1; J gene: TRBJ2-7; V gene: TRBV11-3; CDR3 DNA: TGTGCCAGCAGCATGCCTCAGGGGGCGCAGGAGCAGTACTTC; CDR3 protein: CASSMPQGAQEQYF
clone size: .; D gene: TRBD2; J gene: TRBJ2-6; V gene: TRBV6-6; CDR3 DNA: TGTGCCAGCAGTTATGGGAGGGCTGGGGCCAACGTCCTGACTTTC; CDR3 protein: CASSYGRAGANVLTF
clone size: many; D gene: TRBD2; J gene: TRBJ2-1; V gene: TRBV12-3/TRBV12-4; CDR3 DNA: TGTGCCAGCAGTTTACTAGCGGGATATGTCAATGAGCAGTTCTTC; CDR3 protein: CASSLLAGYVNEQFF
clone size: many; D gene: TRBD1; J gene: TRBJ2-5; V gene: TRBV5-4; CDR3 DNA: TGTGCCAGCAGCTTCGACAGGGGTGAGACCCAGTACTTC; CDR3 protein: CASSFDRGETQYF
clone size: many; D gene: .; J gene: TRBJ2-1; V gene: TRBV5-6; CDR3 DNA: TGTGCCAGCAGCTTCGGGGTAACCAAGCAGTTCTTC; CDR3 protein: CASSFGVTKQFF
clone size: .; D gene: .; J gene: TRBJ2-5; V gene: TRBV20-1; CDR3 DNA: TGCAGTGCTGAGAGGTTTACTGGTATCAAAGAGACCCAGTACTTC; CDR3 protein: CSAERFTGIKETQYF
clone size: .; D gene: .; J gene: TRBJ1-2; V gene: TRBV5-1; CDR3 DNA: TGCGCCAGCAGCTTGGCAGGGCAAGGCTACACCTTC; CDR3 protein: CASSLAGQGYTF
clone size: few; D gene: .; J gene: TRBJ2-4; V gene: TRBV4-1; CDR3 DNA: TGCGCCAGCAGCCAAGATTGGCCTAGCTCCTCCTCTGGGAAAAACATTCAGTACTTC; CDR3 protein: CASSQDWPSSSSGKNIQYF
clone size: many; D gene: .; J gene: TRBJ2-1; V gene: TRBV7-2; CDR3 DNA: TGTGCCAGCAGCTTACCACTGAATGAGCAGTTCTTC; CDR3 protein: CASSLPLNEQFF
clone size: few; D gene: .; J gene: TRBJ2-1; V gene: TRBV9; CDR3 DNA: TGTGCCAGCAGCGTAGCGTTGACCCGACCCAATGAGCAGTTCTTC; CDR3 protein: CASSVALTRPNEQFF
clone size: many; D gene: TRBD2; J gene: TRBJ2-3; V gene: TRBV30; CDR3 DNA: TGTGCCTGGAGTGCGACTAGCGTTTTCACAGATACGCAGTATTTT; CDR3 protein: CAWSATSVFTDTQYF
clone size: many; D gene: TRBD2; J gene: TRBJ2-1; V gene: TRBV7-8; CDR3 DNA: TGTGCCAGCAGCCTCCCCCGCCTAGCGGGAGCCTACAATGAGCAGTTCTTC; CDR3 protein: CASSLPRLAGAYNEQFF
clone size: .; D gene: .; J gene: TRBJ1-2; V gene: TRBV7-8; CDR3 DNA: TGTGCCAGCAGCTTAGCCGCAGGGAACGACTATGGCTACACCTTC; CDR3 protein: CASSLAAGNDYGYTF
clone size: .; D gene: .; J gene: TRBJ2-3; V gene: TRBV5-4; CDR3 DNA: TGTGCCAGCAGCTTGACGAGGGGTAGCACAGATACGCAGTATTTT; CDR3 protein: CASSLTRGSTDTQYF
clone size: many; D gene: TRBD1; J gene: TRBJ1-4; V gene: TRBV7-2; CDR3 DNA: TGTGCCAGCAGCACCGGACAGGTTGAAAAACTGTTTTTT; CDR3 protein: CASSTGQVEKLFF
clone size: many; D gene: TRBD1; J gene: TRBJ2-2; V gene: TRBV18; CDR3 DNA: TGTGCCAGCTCCCTGGGACAGGGTGTCGCCGGGGAGCTGTTTTTT; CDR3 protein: CASSLGQGVAGELFF
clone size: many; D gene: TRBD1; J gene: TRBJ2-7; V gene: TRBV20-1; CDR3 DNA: TGCAGTGCTAGCCCTTTTGGGGACAGGGTTTGGAGAGAGCAGTACTTC; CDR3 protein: CSASPFGDRVWREQYF
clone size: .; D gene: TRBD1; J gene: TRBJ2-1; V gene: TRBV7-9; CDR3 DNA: TGTGCCAGCAGCACTCCCACCGGGACAGGGGGCGTCTATGAGCAGTTCTTC; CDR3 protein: CASSTPTGTGGVYEQFF
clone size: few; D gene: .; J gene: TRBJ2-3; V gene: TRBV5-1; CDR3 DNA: TGCGCCAGCAGCTTGCAGGGCGTATCCACAGATACGCAGTATTTT; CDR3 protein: CASSLQGVSTDTQYF
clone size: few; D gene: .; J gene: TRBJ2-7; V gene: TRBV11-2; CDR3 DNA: TGTGCCAGCAGCTTAAACAGGGTTACCTACGAGCAGTACTTC; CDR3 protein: CASSLNRVTYEQYF
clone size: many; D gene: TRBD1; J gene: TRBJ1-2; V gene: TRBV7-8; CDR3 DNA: TGTGCCAGCAGCCCCGGACAGGGTGGCTATGGCTACACCTTC; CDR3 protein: CASSPGQGGYGYTF
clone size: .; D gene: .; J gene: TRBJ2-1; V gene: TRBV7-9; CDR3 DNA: TGTGCCAGCAGCTTCGGAAATAACAATGAGCAGTTCTTC; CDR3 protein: CASSFGNNNEQFF
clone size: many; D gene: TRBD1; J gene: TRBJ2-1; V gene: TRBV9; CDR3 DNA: TGTGCCAGCAGCGTAGAAGGGGGCTCTAGCAATGAGCAGTTCTTC; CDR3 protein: CASSVEGGSSNEQFF
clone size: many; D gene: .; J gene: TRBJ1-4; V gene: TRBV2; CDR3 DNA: TGTGCCAGCAGTGAGATGGGGAATGGCGAAAAACTGTTTTTT; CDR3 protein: CASSEMGNGEKLFF
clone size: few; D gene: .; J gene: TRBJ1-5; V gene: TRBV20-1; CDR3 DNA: TGCAGTGCTAGTCCGGGACGGTCGAATCAGCCCCAGCATTTT; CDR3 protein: CSASPGRSNQPQHF
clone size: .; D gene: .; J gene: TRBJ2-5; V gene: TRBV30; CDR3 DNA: TGTGCCTGGAGTGTACCCGGGACATGGATTCCGGGGGAGACCCAGTACTTC; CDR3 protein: CAWSVPGTWIPGETQYF
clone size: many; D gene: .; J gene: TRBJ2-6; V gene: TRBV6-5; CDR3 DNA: TGTGCCAGCAGTTACGGAGTTGGGGACTCTGGGGCCAACGTCCTGACTTTC; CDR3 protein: CASSYGVGDSGANVLTF
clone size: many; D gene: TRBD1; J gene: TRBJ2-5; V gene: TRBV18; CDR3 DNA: TGTGCCAGCTCACCACCAGGGGGCCTGGAGACCCAGTACTTC; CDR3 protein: CASSPPGGLETQYF
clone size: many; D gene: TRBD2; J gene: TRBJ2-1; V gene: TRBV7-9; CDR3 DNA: TGTGCCAGCAGCATTACGACTAGCGGGAGAGGTGCGCAGTTCTTC; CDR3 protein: CASSITTSGRGAQFF
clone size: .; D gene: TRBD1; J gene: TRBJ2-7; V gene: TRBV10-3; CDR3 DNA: TGTGCCATCAGTGAACCGGGACAGGGGGCCTACGAGCAGTACTTC; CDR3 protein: CAISEPGQGAYEQYF
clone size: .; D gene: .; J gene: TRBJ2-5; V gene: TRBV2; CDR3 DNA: TGTGCCAGCCACTTGGAGGGGACCCAGTACTTC; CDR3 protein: CASHLEGTQYF
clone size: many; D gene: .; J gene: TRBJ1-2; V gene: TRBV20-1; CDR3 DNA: TGCAGTGCTAGAGATTTTGGGACGGATGGCTACACCTTC; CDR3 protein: CSARDFGTDGYTF
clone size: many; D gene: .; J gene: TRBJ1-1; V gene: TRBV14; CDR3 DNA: TGTGCCAGCAGTCGCGAAATTGGTATGGAGGAAGCTTTCTTT; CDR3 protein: CASSREIGMEEAFF
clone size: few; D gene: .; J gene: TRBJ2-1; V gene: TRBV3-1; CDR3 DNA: TGTGCCAGCAGCCAAGGTGGAAACTGGAACTCCTACAATGAGCAGTTCTTC; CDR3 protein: CASSQGGNWNSYNEQFF
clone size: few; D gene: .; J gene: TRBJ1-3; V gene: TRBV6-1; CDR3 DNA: TGTGCCAGCCCTTCACCTGGAAACACCATATATTTT; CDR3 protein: CASPSPGNTIYF
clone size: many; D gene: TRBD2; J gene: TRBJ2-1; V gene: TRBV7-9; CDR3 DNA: TGTGCCAGCATCCCTCCTAGCGGCCTCAATGAGCAGTTCTTC; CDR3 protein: CASIPPSGLNEQFF
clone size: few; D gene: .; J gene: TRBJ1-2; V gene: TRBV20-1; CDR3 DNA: TGCAGTGCTACTCTGACAGGACCCCTTAACTATGGCTACACCTTC; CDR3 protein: CSATLTGPLNYGYTF
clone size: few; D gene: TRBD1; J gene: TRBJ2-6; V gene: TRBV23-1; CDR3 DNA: TGCGCCAGCTTTACAGGGGCTGGGGCCAACGTCCTGACTTTC; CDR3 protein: CASFTGAGANVLTF
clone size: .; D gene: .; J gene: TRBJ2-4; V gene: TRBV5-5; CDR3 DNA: TGTGCCAGCAGAGAAATTCTAGCCAAAAACATTCAGTACTTC; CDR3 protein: CASREILAKNIQYF
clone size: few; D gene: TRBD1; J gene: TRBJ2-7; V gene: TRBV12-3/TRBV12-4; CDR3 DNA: TGTGCCAGCAGTTTCACGGGACAGGGAAACGAGCAGTACTTC; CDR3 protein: CASSFTGQGNEQYF